This TCR beta chain was retrieved from a study of T-cell memory formation after mild COVID-19. For the study at large: For the most part, TCR clusters were specific to one donor. Findings and limits, study-wide: In second-wave clones peaking day 37, SARS-CoV-2 specificity remained unconfirmed. Clones that shrank (day 15 to 85) were balanced CD4/CD8, whereas later expanders leaned CD4+.

Researchers used 5'RACE with constant-segment primers to make TCR alpha and TCR beta cDNA libraries that carry sample barcodes and UMIs. MiXCR, run by TCRdb on the 5' RACE reads, gives a single entry per CDR3 protein. The data hold approximately 260,000 distinct CDR3 sequences, with 16% observed a single time. Note on this clonotype: Its antigen is still unknown.

The CDR3 loop spans 15 amino acids. V dropped 2 bases and J dropped 5 bases, with 15 bases sitting between them. The chain employs TRBV12-3 or TRBV12-4 and TRBJ2-5, with unresolved D. Sequencing was carried out using PBMCs or a T cell subset sorted from them (not recorded which). This TCR was recovered from a young man who had mild COVID-19 (a few samples of this study predate the infection). Cell type and time point are not known. The CDR3 nucleotides are TGTGCCAGCAGTTTAATGGCCAGGAGCCAGGAGACCCAGTACTTC. It is translated as CASSLMARSQETQYF.